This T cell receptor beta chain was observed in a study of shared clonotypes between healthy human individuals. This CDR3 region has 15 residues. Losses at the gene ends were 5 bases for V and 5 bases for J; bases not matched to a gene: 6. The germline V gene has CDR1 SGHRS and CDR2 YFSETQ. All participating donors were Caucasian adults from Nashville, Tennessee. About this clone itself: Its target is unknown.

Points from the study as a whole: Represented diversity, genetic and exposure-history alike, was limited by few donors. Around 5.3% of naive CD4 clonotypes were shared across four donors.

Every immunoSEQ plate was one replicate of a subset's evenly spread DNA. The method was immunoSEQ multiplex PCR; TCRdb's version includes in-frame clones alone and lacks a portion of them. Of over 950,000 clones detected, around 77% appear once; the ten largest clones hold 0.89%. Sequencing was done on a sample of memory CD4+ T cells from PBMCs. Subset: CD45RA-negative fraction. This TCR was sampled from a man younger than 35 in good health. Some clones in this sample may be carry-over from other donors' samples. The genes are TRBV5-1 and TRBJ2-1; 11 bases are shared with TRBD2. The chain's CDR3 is CASRVAGGPNNEQFF. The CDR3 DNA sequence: TGCGCCAGCAGGGTAGCGGGAGGGCCAAACAATGAGCAGTTCTTC.